These 32 T cell receptor beta chains were sequenced from one sample in a study of CD8+ T cells in alopecia areata. cDNA serving as the sequencing template came from extracted, reverse transcribed RNA. Sequencing was performed with immunoSEQ multiplex PCR; in TCRdb, only in-frame clones are kept and a portion is missing. The sample lists around 69,000 clones; roughly 57% were seen once. The sample here was CD8+ T cells sorted from blood, taken at week 0. These receptors originate from a human donor with alopecia areata.

This clone appeared a single time. The chain joins TRBV28 to TRBJ2-5; the D is unclear. With 6 bases removed from V and 1 base from J, the gap between germline ends came to 9 bases. The CDR3 is made up of 13 amino acids. CDR1 is MDHEN and CDR2 is SYDVKM in the germline V gene. The CDR3 spells CASRNLGQETQYF. DNA of the CDR3: TGTGCCAGCAGGAATTTGGGCCAAGAGACCCAGTACTTC.

This chain uses TRBV7-2 with TRBJ2-7; D unclear. With 3 bases removed from V and 5 bases from J, the gap between germline ends came to 17 bases. The CDR3 runs 15 residues. CDR1 and CDR2 from the germline V gene are SGHTA and FQGNSA. In DNA, the CDR3 is TGTGCCAGCAGCTTGTCCCGTTTCCCGACACACGAGCAGTACTTC. It yields the protein CASSLSRFPTHEQYF.

Only a few counts were recorded for this clone. The rearrangement joins TRBV7-9 to TRBJ2-5; TRBD2 matches 12 bases. Germline CDR1 is SEHNR and CDR2 is FQNEAQ (reference sequence). With V trimmed by 4 bases and J by 2 bases, 11 bases remained unmatched. This CDR3 comprises 18 residues. DNA for the CDR3: TGTGCCAGCAGCTCACCATCCAGGGGACTAGCGGGTCAAGAGACCCAGTACTTC. Protein sequence: CASSSPSRGLAGQETQYF.

This clone showed up just a few times. The gene calls are TRBV30 and TRBJ2-1; tentatively, D is TRBD2 (5 bases). Germline V gene data show CDR1 as GTSNPN and CDR2 as SVGIG (reference sequence). V was shortened by 8 bases and J by 3 bases, with 14 bases between the two germline ends. CDR3 length: 13 residues. CDR3 DNA: TGTGCCCTCAGCGGACCCAACTACAATGAGCAGTTCTTC. The encoded protein is CALSGPNYNEQFF.

The chain has TRBV7-9 and TRBJ2-7; 14 bases agree with TRBD2. J gave up 0 bases and V 5 bases, and 6 bases lay outside the gene matches. CDR1 and CDR2 from the germline V gene are SEHNR and FQNEAQ (reference sequence). The length of the CDR3 is 17 residues. Written as DNA, the CDR3 is TGTGCCAGCAGCGGGACTAGCGGGGGTGCTACCTCCTACGAGCAGTACTTC. Its protein is CASSGTSGGATSYEQYF.

V gene TRBV5-1 combines with J gene TRBJ1-1, with D perhaps matching TRBD1 (6 bases). Trimming stripped 4 bases from V and 1 base from J, with 8 bases between. The CDR3 runs to 13 residues. Germline V gives CDR1 SGHRS, CDR2 YFSETQ. CDR3 amino acids: CASSLTGNTEAFF. The CDR3 DNA follows: TGCGCCAGCAGCCTGACAGGGAACACTGAAGCTTTCTTT.

In this sample, this clone is medium-sized. V gene TRBV7-9 combines with J gene TRBJ2-7; D ambiguous. Germline CDR1 is SEHNR and CDR2 is FQNEAQ (reference sequence). The CDR3 runs to 12 residues. V was clipped by 0 bases and J by 6 bases, with 6 bases between them. The CDR3: CASSLAHSEQYF. CDR3 sequence (DNA): TGTGCCAGCAGCTTAGCTCACTCCGAGCAGTACTTC.

The J gene is TRBJ2-5, the V gene TRBV7-6; D uncertain. Trimming shortened V by 5 bases and J by 3 bases, and 10 bases separated the two germline ends. The length of the CDR3 is 13 residues. The germline CDR1 and CDR2 sequences are SGHVS and FNYEAQ. The CDR3 DNA reads as TGTGCCAGCAGCGAAGGATCTGAAGAGACCCAGTACTTC. This sequence encodes CASSEGSEETQYF.

The CDR3 region is CASSLGGPQETQYF. The CDR3 nucleotides are TGTGCCAGCAGCTTAGGGGGGCCCCAAGAGACCCAGTACTTC. The rearrangement links TRBV7-2 to TRBJ2-5; the D gene is possibly TRBD1 (6 bases). Germline V gene data show CDR1 as SGHTA and CDR2 as FQGNSA. The ends were cut back, 1 base at V and 1 base at J, with 7 bases in the middle. This CDR3 is 14 amino acids long.

The DNA for the CDR3 is TGTGCCAGCAGTTTGATGCCGAGACACTATGGCTACACCTTC. Its protein product is CASSLMPRHYGYTF. V is TRBV28 and J is TRBJ1-2; D is undetermined. The germline gives CDR1 MDHEN, CDR2 SYDVKM. This CDR3 is 14 amino acids long. V was clipped by 3 bases and J by 3 bases, with 11 bases between them.

CDR3 protein: CAWSDGGTEAFF. In DNA form, the CDR3 reads TGTGCCTGGAGTGATGGGGGCACTGAAGCTTTCTTT. The J gene is TRBJ1-1, the V gene TRBV30; D may be TRBD1 (5 bases). The ends were cut back, 1 base at V and 4 bases at J, with 7 bases in the middle. The CDR3 totals 12 residues. In germline, CDR1 is GTSNPN, CDR2 SVGIG (reference sequence).

The genes are TRBV10-3 and TRBJ2-1; 9 bases line up with TRBD2. Germline V CDR1 and CDR2: ENHRY, SYGVKD. The V segment lost 4 bases and the J segment 0 bases; nucleotides outside the gene matches: 10. The CDR3 runs 18 residues. This CDR3 is CAISGGQTSGNSYNEQFF. In nucleotides, the CDR3 is TGTGCCATCAGTGGTGGGCAGACTAGCGGAAACTCCTACAATGAGCAGTTCTTC.

Only a few counts were recorded for this clone. The chain recombines TRBV2 with TRBJ2-7; TRBD2 agrees at 10 bases. The junction had 11 bases not matched to a gene; V was cut back by 10 bases and J by 2 bases. Per germline, CDR1 SNHLY and CDR2 FYNNEI. The CDR3 consists of 15 residues. The CDR3 here is CAIIPGTSATYEQYF. CDR3 bases: TGTGCCATCATACCCGGGACTAGCGCAACCTACGAGCAGTACTTC.

This clone was observed a few times. The chain uses TRBV6-6 and TRBJ1-4; the D gene is possibly TRBD1 (6 bases). Trimming pared 4 bases from V and 7 bases from J, leaving 10 bases between. The CDR3 runs to 13 residues. In germline, CDR1 is MNHNY, CDR2 SVGAGI (reference sequence). The CDR3 bases are TGTGCCAGCAGTTTGGGGGCGGGTGAAAAACTGTTTTTT. Protein: CASSLGAGEKLFF.

In its sample, this clone was seen a few times. J is TRBJ1-1 and V is TRBV7-9, with unresolved D. V lost 6 bases and J 3 bases, leaving 8 bases between the germline ends. CDR3 size: 12 residues. The V gene's germline CDR1 is SEHNR and CDR2 FQNEAQ (reference sequence). Here the CDR3 reads CASRPGDTEAFF. The CDR3 DNA reads TGTGCCAGCAGACCTGGGGACACTGAAGCTTTCTTT.

This clone was counted a few times. The chain carries TRBV28 and TRBJ2-6, with D possibly being TRBD1 (6 bases). This CDR3 is 16 amino acids long. Trimming cost V 4 bases and J 3 bases, with 13 bases left between them. CDR1 is MDHEN, CDR2 SYDVKM, per germline. The DNA of the CDR3 is TGTGCCAGCAGTTACTCGTTGACAGGTGGGGCCAACGTCCTGACTTTC. It encodes CASSYSLTGGANVLTF.

The CDR3 region has the DNA TGTGCCAGCAGCGCTCCTATAAACACCGGGGAGCTGTTTTTT. Its protein is CASSAPINTGELFF. The chain carries TRBV7-9 and TRBJ2-2, with no clear D. The CDR3 has 14 residues. In germline, CDR1 is SEHNR, CDR2 FQNEAQ (reference sequence). The germline V and J ends were trimmed by 5 bases and 2 bases, with 9 bases remaining between them.

The V gene is TRBV7-2, the J gene TRBJ2-1, with D perhaps TRBD2 (5 bases). Looked up from germline, CDR1 is SGHTA and CDR2 is FQGNSA. V shed 5 bases and J shed 8 bases, with 10 bases lying between them. The CDR3 loop spans 12 amino acids. The CDR3 nucleotides read TGTGCCAGCAGCCGAAGGCGGGATGAGCAGTTCTTC. Amino acid sequence: CASSRRRDEQFF. The variable domain in full, completed from reference TRBV7-2 and TRBJ2-1, reads GAGVSQSPSNKVTEKGKDVELRCDPISGHTALYWYRQSLGQGLEFLIYFQGNSAPDKSGLPSDRFSAERTGGSVSTLTIQRTQQEDSAVYLCASSRRRDEQFFGPGTRLTVL.

This clone turned up a few times. Other DNA variants within this sample encode the same CDR3. The chain combines TRBV27 with TRBJ2-7, with TRBD1 matching 7 bases. The CDR3 consists of 13 residues. V was clipped by 6 bases and J by 2 bases; unmatched bases: 4. Germline V gives CDR1 MNHEY, CDR2 SMNVEV (reference sequence). CDR3 loop: CASSLGQTYEQYF. CDR3 DNA: TGTGCCAGCAGCCTGGGACAGACCTACGAGCAGTACTTC.

There are a few counts of this clone. A much larger clone differs by one base, so this may be a read error. The sample carries other DNA sequences with the same CDR3. The gene calls are TRBV7-2 and TRBJ2-7; D is unclear. Looked up from germline, CDR1 is SGHTA and CDR2 is FQGNSA. The CDR3 length is 12 residues. V lost 5 bases to trimming and J lost 3 bases, with 8 bases between them. The CDR3 protein is CASSQDSYEQYF. The CDR3 DNA follows: TGTGCCAGCAGCCAAGATAGCTACGAGCAGTACTTC.

The chain couples TRBV27 to TRBJ1-2; D unclear. The V gene's germline CDR1 is MNHEY and CDR2 SMNVEV (reference sequence). This CDR3 is 15 amino acids long. Trimming shortened V by 1 base and J by 0 bases, and 9 bases separated the two germline ends. The DNA of the CDR3 is TGTGCCAGCAGTTTATGGGCAGGAGCTAACTATGGCTACACCTTC. Translating it yields CASSLWAGANYGYTF.

This clone has more than one count but fewer than ten. The chain has TRBV7-8 and TRBJ2-1; a weak D match, TRBD1 (7 bases). V lost 1 base to trimming and J lost 7 bases, with 23 bases between them. From germline, CDR1 is SGHVS and CDR2 FQNEAQ. There are 18 residues in the CDR3. CDR3 protein: CASSLDDNWTGGQNEQFF. The CDR3 DNA follows: TGTGCCAGCAGCTTAGACGATAACTGGACAGGAGGGCAAAATGAGCAGTTCTTC.

The rearrangement joins TRBV4-1 to TRBJ1-3; the D is unclear. Trimming removed 3 bases from V and 2 bases from J, with 2 bases in between. This CDR3 region has 12 residues. In germline, CDR1 is MGHRA, CDR2 YSYEKL. CDR3 loop: CASSQAGNTIYF. The CDR3 DNA reads TGCGCCAGCAGCCAGGCTGGAAACACCATATATTTT.

The chain links TRBV2 to TRBJ2-5; 9 nucleotides match TRBD1. The assigned J gene may be wrong: the sequence end matches TRBJ2-7 better. This CDR3 is built from 14 residues. The germline gives CDR1 SNHLY, CDR2 FYNNEI. CDR3 in amino acids: CASSRGQGTYEQYF. DNA for the CDR3: TGTGCCAGCAGTCGGGGACAGGGCACCTACGAGCAGTACTTC.

The J gene is TRBJ2-1, the V gene TRBV5-1, with TRBD2 matching over 10 bases. CDR1 SGHRS and CDR2 YFSETQ come from the germline V gene. The trim removed 0 bases at V and 0 bases at J, leaving 6 bases unmatched. This CDR3 region has 18 residues. The CDR3 reads CASSLGLAGQSSYNEQFF. The CDR3 coding sequence is TGCGCCAGCAGCTTGGGACTAGCGGGCCAGAGCTCCTACAATGAGCAGTTCTTC.

V and J are TRBV28 and TRBJ1-5, with a tentative D call TRBD1 (5 bases). Germline values: CDR1 MDHEN, CDR2 SYDVKM. V was shortened by 5 bases and J by 0 bases, with 17 bases between the two germline ends. This CDR3 contains 17 residues. The CDR3 sequence: CASSLLGEAGSNQPQHF. The DNA of the CDR3 is TGTGCCAGCAGTCTCCTGGGGGAAGCGGGTAGCAATCAGCCCCAGCATTTT.

The chain links TRBV9 to TRBJ2-5, with 12 bases that match TRBD1. Per germline, CDR1 SGDLS and CDR2 YYNGEE. The CDR3 totals 18 residues. Trimming at V came to 4 bases and at J to 5 bases, leaving 15 bases not matched to a gene. This CDR3 is CASSQESIGTGGAETQYF. The CDR3 DNA sequence: TGTGCCAGCAGCCAAGAGTCGATTGGGACAGGGGGCGCGGAGACCCAGTACTTC.

This chain uses TRBV29-1 with TRBJ2-7; TRBD1 is a possible D gene (6 bases). Germline V gives CDR1 SQVTM, CDR2 ANQGSEA. The CDR3 totals 14 residues. V was cut by 2 bases and J by 2 bases, with 13 bases left in between. The CDR3 DNA reads TGCAGCGTTGAACACCTGGACAGTACCTACGAGCAGTACTTC. The encoded protein is CSVEHLDSTYEQYF.

The chain links TRBV2 to TRBJ1-1, with 7 bases aligning to TRBD1. The CDR3 loop spans 14 amino acids. With V trimmed by 2 bases and J by 4 bases, 4 bases remained unmatched. CDR1 and CDR2 (germline): SNHLY, FYNNEI. Here the CDR3 reads CASSEFRGSTEAFF. CDR3 in DNA: TGTGCCAGCAGTGAATTCAGGGGGAGCACTGAAGCTTTCTTT.

The chain is built from TRBV4-1 and TRBJ2-1; the D gene is possibly TRBD1 (5 bases). This CDR3 is 16 amino acids long. The germline V gene encodes CDR1 MGHRA and CDR2 YSYEKL. V was cut by 2 bases and J by 4 bases, with 15 bases left in between. The CDR3 DNA follows: TGCGCCAGCAGCCAAATCGGGCTGGGGCAGTACAATGAGCAGTTCTTC. This codes for CASSQIGLGQYNEQFF.

This clone turned up a few times. The gene calls are TRBV27 and TRBJ1-5; TRBD1 aligns across 7 bases. CDR1 is MNHEY and CDR2 is SMNVEV in the germline V gene (reference sequence). This CDR3 has 13 residues. The trim removed 5 bases at V and 15 bases at J, leaving 13 bases unmatched. The CDR3, as DNA: TGTGCCAGCAGTCCCCTCGGACAGGCATGGCTGCATTTT. It codes for CASSPLGQAWLHF.

This clone has ten or more counts. The rearrangement links TRBV11-2 to TRBJ1-2; the D is unclear. CDR1 and CDR2 (germline): SGHAT, FQNNGV. This CDR3 has 11 amino acids. Deletions cut 4 bases from V and 8 bases from J, with 8 bases between. The CDR3 sequence: CASSSQQGYTF. CDR3 nucleotide sequence: TGTGCCAGCAGCTCGCAACAGGGCTACACCTTC.